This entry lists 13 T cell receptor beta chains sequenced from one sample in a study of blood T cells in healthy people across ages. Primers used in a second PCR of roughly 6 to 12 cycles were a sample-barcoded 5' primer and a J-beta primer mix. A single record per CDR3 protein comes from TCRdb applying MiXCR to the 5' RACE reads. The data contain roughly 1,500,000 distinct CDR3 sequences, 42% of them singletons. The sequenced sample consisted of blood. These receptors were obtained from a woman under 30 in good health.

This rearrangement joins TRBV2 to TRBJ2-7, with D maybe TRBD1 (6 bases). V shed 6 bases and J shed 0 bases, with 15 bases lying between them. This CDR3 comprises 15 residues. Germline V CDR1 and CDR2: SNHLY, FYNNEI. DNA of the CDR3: TGTGCCAGCAGCCACCGGGACAAAAACTCCTACGAGCAGTACTTC. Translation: CASSHRDKNSYEQYF.

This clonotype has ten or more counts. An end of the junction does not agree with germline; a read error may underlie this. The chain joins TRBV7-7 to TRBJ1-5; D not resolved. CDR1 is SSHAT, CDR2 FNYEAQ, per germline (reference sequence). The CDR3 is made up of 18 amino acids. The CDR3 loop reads CASSLVGTFTYSNQPQHF. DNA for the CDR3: TGTGCTAGCAGCTTAGTGGGCACGTTTACCTATAGCAATCAGCCCCAGCATTTT.

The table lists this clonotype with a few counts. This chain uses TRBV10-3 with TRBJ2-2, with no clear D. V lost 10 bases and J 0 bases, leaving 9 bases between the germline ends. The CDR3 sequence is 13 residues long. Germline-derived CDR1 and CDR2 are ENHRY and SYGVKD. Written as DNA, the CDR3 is TGTGCCACCCCTGCGGCGAACACCGGGGAGCTGTTTTTT. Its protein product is CATPAANTGELFF.

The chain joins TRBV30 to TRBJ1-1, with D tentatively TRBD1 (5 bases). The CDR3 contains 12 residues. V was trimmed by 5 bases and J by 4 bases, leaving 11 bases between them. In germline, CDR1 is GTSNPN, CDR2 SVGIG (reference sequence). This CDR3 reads CAWGRQSTEAFF. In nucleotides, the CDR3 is TGTGCCTGGGGCAGACAGAGCACTGAAGCTTTCTTT.

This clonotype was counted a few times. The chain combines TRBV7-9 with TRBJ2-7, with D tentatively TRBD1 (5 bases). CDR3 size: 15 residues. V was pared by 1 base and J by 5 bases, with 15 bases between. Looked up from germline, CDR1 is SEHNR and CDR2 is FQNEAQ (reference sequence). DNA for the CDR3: TGTGCCAGCAGCTTAGTGGGCGGCAGGGCCCACGAGCAGTACTTC. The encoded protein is CASSLVGGRAHEQYF.

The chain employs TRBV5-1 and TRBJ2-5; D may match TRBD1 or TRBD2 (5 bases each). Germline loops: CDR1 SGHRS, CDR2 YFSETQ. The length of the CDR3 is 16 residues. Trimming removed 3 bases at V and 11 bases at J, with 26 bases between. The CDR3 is CASSSSGTANYNEQYF. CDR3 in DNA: TGCGCCAGCAGCTCCTCCGGGACGGCTAACTACAATGAGCAGTACTTC.

The CDR3, as DNA: TGTGCCAGCAGCTTCTCTATGGGGACGGTCTCGCCCCTCTCGTTTGAGCAGTTCTTC. Amino acids: CASSFSMGTVSPLSFEQFF. The chain combines TRBV11-2 with TRBJ2-1; the D call may be TRBD1 or TRBD2 (5 bases each). The V end was cut by 3 bases, the J end by 9 bases, with 30 bases between. CDR1 SGHAT and CDR2 FQNNGV come from the germline V gene. This CDR3 has 19 amino acids.

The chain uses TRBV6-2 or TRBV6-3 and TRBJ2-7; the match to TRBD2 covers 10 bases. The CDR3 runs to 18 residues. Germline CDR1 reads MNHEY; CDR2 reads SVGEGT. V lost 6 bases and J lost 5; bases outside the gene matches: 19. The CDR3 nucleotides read TGTGCCAGCAGCTCCTTATATGTGCCTAGCGGGAGTGGCCACGAGCAGTACTTC. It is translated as CASSSLYVPSGSGHEQYF.

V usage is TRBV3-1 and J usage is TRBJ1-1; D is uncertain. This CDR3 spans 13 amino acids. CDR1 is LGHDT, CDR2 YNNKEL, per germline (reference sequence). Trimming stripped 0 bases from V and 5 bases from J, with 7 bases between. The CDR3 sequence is CASSQDVRTEAFF. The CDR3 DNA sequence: TGTGCCAGCAGCCAAGACGTTCGGACTGAAGCTTTCTTT. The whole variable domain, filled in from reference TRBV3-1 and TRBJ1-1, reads DTAVSQTPKYLVTQMGNDKSIKCEQNLGHDTMYWYKQDSKKFLKIMFSYNNKELIINETVPNRFSPKSPDKAHLNLHINSLELGDSAVYFCASSQDVRTEAFFGQGTRLTVV.

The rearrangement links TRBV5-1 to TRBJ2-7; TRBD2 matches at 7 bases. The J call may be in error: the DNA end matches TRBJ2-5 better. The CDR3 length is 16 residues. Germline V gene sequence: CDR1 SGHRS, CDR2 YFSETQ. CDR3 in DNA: TGCGCCAGCAGCTTGTACACTAGCGATTATCAAGAGACCCAGTACTTC. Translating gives CASSLYTSDYQETQYF.

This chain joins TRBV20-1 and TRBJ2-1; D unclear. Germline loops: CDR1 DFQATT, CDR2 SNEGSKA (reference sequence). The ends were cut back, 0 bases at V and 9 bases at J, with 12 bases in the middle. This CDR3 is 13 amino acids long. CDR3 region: CSARDILAVEQFF. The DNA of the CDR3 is TGCAGTGCTAGAGATATTTTAGCAGTTGAGCAGTTCTTC.

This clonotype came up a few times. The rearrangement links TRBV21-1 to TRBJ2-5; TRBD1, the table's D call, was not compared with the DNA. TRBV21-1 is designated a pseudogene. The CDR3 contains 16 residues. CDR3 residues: CASSITGTRYQETQYF. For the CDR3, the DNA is TGTGCCAGCAGCATAACCGGGACTAGGTACCAAGAGACCCAGTACTTC.

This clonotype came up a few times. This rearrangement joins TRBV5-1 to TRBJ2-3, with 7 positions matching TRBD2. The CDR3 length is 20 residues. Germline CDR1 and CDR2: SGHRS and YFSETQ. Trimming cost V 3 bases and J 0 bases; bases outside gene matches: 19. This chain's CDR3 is CASSSGRAGNSPSSTDTQYF. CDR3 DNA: TGCGCCAGCAGCTCGGGGCGAGCGGGGAATTCACCCTCTAGCACAGATACGCAGTATTTT.